This T cell receptor beta chain was recovered during a study of blood T cell repertoires in COVID-19. Study summary: COVID-19 samples from acute and convalescent phases originated in the United States, Italy and Spain. Nucleic acid was either cDNA or gDNA, and it came from T cells, B-cell-depleted T cells, or PBMCs.

In the original workflow: Reference gene primer amplification yielded estimated nucleated cell counts. The protocol was immunoSEQ multiplex PCR, while the TCRdb copy is restricted to in-frame clones and leaves out a portion. The V and J calls and clone size come from that table; D and trimming were worked out from the DNA. This table holds roughly 200,000 clones, around 85% found once. This clone was observed a few times. Material for sequencing was peripheral blood. This TCR was recovered from a man over 45 who had recovered from COVID-19.

DNA for the CDR3: TGTGCCAGCAGCTTTACATCGCCCGATACGCAGTATTTT. Protein sequence: CASSFTSPDTQYF. The rearrangement uses TRBV5-5 and TRBJ2-3; unclear D gene. Trimming took 2 bases from V and 6 from J, leaving 10 bases between them. Looked up from germline, CDR1 is SGHKS and CDR2 is YYEKEE (reference sequence). The CDR3 is 13 residues long.